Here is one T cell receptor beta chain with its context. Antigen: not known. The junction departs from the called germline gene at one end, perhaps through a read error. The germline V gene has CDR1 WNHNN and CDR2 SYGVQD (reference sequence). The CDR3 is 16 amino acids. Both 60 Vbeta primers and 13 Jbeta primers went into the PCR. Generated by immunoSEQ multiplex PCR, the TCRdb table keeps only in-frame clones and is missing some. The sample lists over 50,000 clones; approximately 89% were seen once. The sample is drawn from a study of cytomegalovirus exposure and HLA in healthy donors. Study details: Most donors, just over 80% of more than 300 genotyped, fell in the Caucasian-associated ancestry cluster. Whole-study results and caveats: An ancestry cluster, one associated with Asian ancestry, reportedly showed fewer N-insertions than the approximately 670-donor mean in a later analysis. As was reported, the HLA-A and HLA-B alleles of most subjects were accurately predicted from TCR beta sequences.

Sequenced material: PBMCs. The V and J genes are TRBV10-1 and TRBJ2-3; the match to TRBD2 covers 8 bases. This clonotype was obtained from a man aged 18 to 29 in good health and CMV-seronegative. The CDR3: CVSSESTAGGTDTQYF. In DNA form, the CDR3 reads TGCGTCAGCAGTGAGTCGACAGCGGGGGGCACAGATACGCAGTATTTT.